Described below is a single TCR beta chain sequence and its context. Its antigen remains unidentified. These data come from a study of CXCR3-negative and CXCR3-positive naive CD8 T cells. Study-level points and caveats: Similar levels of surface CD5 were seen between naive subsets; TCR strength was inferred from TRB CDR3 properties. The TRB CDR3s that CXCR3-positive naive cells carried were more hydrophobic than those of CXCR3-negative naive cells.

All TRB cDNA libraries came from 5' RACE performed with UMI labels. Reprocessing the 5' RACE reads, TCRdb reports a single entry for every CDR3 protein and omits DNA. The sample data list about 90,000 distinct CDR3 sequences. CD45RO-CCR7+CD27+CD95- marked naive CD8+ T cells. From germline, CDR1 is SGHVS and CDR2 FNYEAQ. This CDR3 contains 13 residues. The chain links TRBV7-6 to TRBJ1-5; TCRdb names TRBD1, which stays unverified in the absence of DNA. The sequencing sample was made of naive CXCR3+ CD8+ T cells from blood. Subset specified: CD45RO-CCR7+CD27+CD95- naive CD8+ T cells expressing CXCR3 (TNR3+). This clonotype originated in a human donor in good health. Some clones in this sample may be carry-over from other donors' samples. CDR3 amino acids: CASSLRQGSPQHF. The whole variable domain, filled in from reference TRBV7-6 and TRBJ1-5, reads GAGVSQSPRYKVTKRGQDVALRCDPISGHVSLYWYRQALGQGPEFLTYFNYEAQQDKSGLPNDRFSAERPEGSISTLTIQRTEQRDSAMYRCASSLRQGSPQHFGDGTRLSIL.